This TCR beta chain was retrieved from a study of cytomegalovirus exposure and HLA in healthy donors. About the study: One earlier analysis, a look at about 179 million T cells, found approximately 120 million unique TCR beta sequences. Drawn from HLA-typed donors, about 82 million unique TCRs were held in an early data release. Study outcomes and limitations: The authors later found HLA-associated TCR beta chains more clonally expanded than equally common others.

The CDR3 loop spans 14 amino acids. Germline V lookup: CDR1 SQVTM, CDR2 ANQGSEA. V was pared by 6 bases and J by 4 bases, with 8 bases of the junction left unmatched. As to this clone: Antigen unknown.

The PCR had 60 Vbeta and 13 Jbeta primers. Original processing notes: It was a later analysis that counted 75 million to 90 million unique TCR beta chains, of which around 11 million were shared. Only in-frame clones appear in the TCRdb table, and some are missing; sequencing was by immunoSEQ multiplex PCR. V and J calls and clone size are copied from that table; D and trimming were computed from the DNA. In the table there are about 62,000 clones, over 75% of which are singletons. V is TRBV29-1 and J is TRBJ1-4, with 7 bases matching TRBD1. The sequencing input was PBMCs. The TCR sequence derives from a man between 18 and 29 years old in good health and CMV-seronegative. Written as DNA, the CDR3 is TGCAGCGTCGAGTACAGGGGATTTAATGAAAAACTGTTTTTT. Its protein product is CSVEYRGFNEKLFF.